The 9 T cell receptor beta chains in this list originate from one sample, sequenced in a study of blood T cell repertoires in COVID-19. Only in-frame clones appear in the TCRdb table, and some are missing; sequencing was by immunoSEQ multiplex PCR. The sample contains 200,000 to 300,000 clones, about 83% of which appear only once. The specimen was peripheral blood. All receptors come from a human donor in a cohort sampled during active COVID-19.

The chain recombines TRBV3-1 (or the pseudogene TRBV3-2) with TRBJ2-3; D not resolved. Germline loops: CDR1 LGHDT, CDR2 YNNKEL (reference sequence). This CDR3 is 16 amino acids long. V was pared by 4 bases and J by 0 bases, with 14 bases between. The CDR3 region is CASSLALSGSTDTQYF. The CDR3 nucleotides are TGTGCCAGCAGCCTTGCTCTTTCCGGTAGCACAGATACGCAGTATTTT.

This chain joins TRBV27 and TRBJ2-6, with 7 bases lining up with TRBD1. The J segment lost 0 bases and the V segment lost 0 bases, leaving 5 bases of the junction unmatched. The CDR3 has 18 amino acids. CDR1 is MNHEY and CDR2 is SMNVEV in the germline V gene (reference sequence). CDR3 in DNA: TGTGCCAGCAGTTTATCTTGGACAGGCCTCTCTGGGGCCAACGTCCTGACTTTC. Translating it yields CASSLSWTGLSGANVLTF.

The rearrangement joins TRBV19 to TRBJ2-5, with D possibly being TRBD1 (5 bases). This CDR3 is 14 amino acids long. Germline V CDR1 and CDR2: LNHDA, SQIVND (reference sequence). V gave up 2 bases and J gave up 5 bases, with 12 bases separating them. This CDR3 is CASSISGLRETQYF. The DNA of the CDR3 is TGTGCCAGTAGTATATCAGGGCTGCGGGAGACCCAGTACTTC.

This chain uses TRBV6-6 with TRBJ2-2, with 15 nucleotides matching TRBD2. The CDR3 is 20 residues long. The trim removed 5 bases at V and 4 bases at J, leaving 14 bases unmatched. Germline CDR1 MNHNY, CDR2 SVGAGI (reference sequence). CDR3 DNA sequence: TGTGCCAGCAGTCCCTCCAACCCGGGACTAGCGGGAGGACGCACCGGGGAGCTGTTTTTT. As protein: CASSPSNPGLAGGRTGELFF.

CDR3 in amino acids: CASQRTGGTDTQYF. CDR3 DNA sequence: TGCGCCAGCCAACGGACAGGGGGCACAGATACGCAGTATTTT. The V call is TRBV5-1, the J call TRBJ2-3, with 9 bases matching TRBD1. After removal of 7 bases from V and 1 base from J, the junction contained 4 bases not matched to a gene. The CDR3 length is 14 residues. Looked up from germline, CDR1 is SGHRS and CDR2 is YFSETQ.

The chain recombines TRBV9 with TRBJ1-2; D is ambiguous. Trimming left V 2 bases short and J 0 bases short, with 8 bases between. The CDR3 consists of 14 residues. Germline V gene lookup returns CDR1 SGDLS and CDR2 YYNGEE. The CDR3 spells CASSVALANYGYTF. CDR3 in DNA: TGTGCCAGCAGCGTGGCTCTAGCTAACTATGGCTACACCTTC.

The rearrangement links TRBV24-1 to TRBJ2-1; TRBD1 matches 9 bases. The CDR3 extends over 14 amino acids. CDR1 and CDR2 from the germline V gene are KGHDR and SFDVKD. V dropped 10 bases and J dropped 5; count of bases not matched to a gene: 8. For the CDR3, the DNA is TGTGCCACGGGCAGGACAGGGGTAGACAATGAGCAGTTCTTC. It is translated as CATGRTGVDNEQFF.

This chain connects TRBV5-1 to TRBJ2-7; TRBD1 might be the D (5 bases). The CDR3 sequence is 13 residues long. The V end lost 0 bases, the J end lost 12 bases, and 16 bases lay between the germline ends. Germline V gene sequence: CDR1 SGHRS, CDR2 YFSETQ. CDR3 loop: CASSLAQQGISYF. Written as DNA, the CDR3 is TGCGCCAGCAGCTTGGCTCAGCAGGGTATTTCGTACTTC.

This clone was seen a handful of times. The V and J genes are TRBV12-5 and TRBJ1-5; tentatively, D is TRBD1 (6 bases). Germline V gives CDR1 LGHNT, CDR2 FRNRAP. The V gene lost 1 base and the J gene lost 7 bases, with 14 bases spanning the gap. CDR3 length equals 15 residues. The CDR3 loop reads CASGLGDITGQPQHF. As DNA, the CDR3 is TGTGCTAGTGGTTTGGGAGACATAACAGGGCAGCCCCAGCATTTT.